The 31 T cell receptor beta chains given below trace back to one sample, sequenced in a study of beta chain features in type 1 diabetes. Notes on the study in general: Shortening that was moderate but significant affected the TCRB CDR3s of Type 1 diabetes patients in all four CD4+ subsets.

cDNA synthesis used the whole RNA isolate, giving expressed TCRB sequences. Profiling relied on immunoSEQ multiplex PCR, and the TCRdb table lists in-frame clones only, not all of them. Of hundreds of thousands of clones listed, around an eighth were seen once; the top ten hold less than 0.025%. Their target antigens are unknown. Input material: naive CD4+ T cells from blood. Every receptor here comes from a man aged 18-30 years with type 1 diabetes.

The CDR3 loop is CASSYYPFPDRVDEQFF. Here the CDR3 DNA reads TGCGCCAGCAGCTACTACCCCTTCCCGGACAGGGTCGATGAGCAGTTCTTC. The V gene is TRBV5-1, the J gene TRBJ2-1; 8 bases align to TRBD1. After removal of 3 bases from V and 8 bases from J, the junction contained 16 bases not matched to a gene. This CDR3 has 17 amino acids. The germline V gene encodes CDR1 SGHRS and CDR2 YFSETQ.

The J gene is TRBJ2-3, the V gene TRBV7-2; D unclear. Germline CDR1 SGHTA, CDR2 FQGNSA. V was shortened by 8 bases and J by 3 bases, with 15 bases between the two germline ends. This CDR3 region has 14 residues. The CDR3: CASGNLLGTDTQYF. The CDR3 nucleotides are TGTGCCAGCGGCAACCTCCTAGGTACAGATACGCAGTATTTT.

The gene calls are TRBV30 and TRBJ2-7, with TRBD2 as a possible D gene (5 bases). Per germline, CDR1 GTSNPN and CDR2 SVGIG (reference sequence). The V and J ends lost 5 bases and 3 bases respectively, with 8 bases between them. This CDR3 spans 11 amino acids. CDR3: CAWGLSYEQYF. The CDR3, as DNA: TGTGCCTGGGGACTGAGCTACGAGCAGTACTTC.

This clone has just a few counts. Here the CDR3 reads CASSELSLGGNEQYF. The CDR3 DNA follows: TGTGCCAGCAGTGAACTGTCACTCGGGGGGAACGAGCAGTACTTC. V usage is TRBV6-1 and J usage is TRBJ2-7; 7 bases agree with TRBD2. Germline V gene lookup returns CDR1 MNHNS and CDR2 SASEGT. CDR3 length equals 15 residues. Trimming at V came to 2 bases and at J to 5 bases, leaving 9 bases not matched to a gene.

CDR3 in amino acids: CASSHTSASTDTQYF. Here the CDR3 DNA reads TGTGCCAGCAGCCATACTAGCGCTAGCACAGATACGCAGTATTTT. The chain carries TRBV14 and TRBJ2-3; 7 bases are a match to TRBD2. CDR3 length: 15 amino acids. CDR1 and CDR2 from the germline V gene are SGHDN and FVKESK. The trim removed 3 bases at V and 0 bases at J, leaving 3 bases unmatched. The entire variable domain, with the rest obtained from reference TRBV14 and TRBJ2-3, is as follows: EAGVTQFPSHSVIEKGQTVTLRCDPISGHDNLYWYRRVMGKEIKFLLHFVKESKQDESGMPNNRFLAERTGGTYSTLKVQPAELEDSGVYFCASSHTSASTDTQYFGPGTRLTVL.

The CDR3 sequence is CASSGGLGVAGNNEQFF. CDR3 bases: TGTGCCAGCAGCGGCGGGCTGGGGGTAGCGGGGAACAATGAGCAGTTCTTC. The chain employs TRBV9 and TRBJ2-1; 8 bases match TRBD2. Trimming took 3 bases from V and 5 from J; bases not matched to a gene: 13. This CDR3 contains 17 residues. Germline CDR1 reads SGDLS; CDR2 reads YYNGEE. Full variable domain (outside the CDR3, taken from reference TRBV9 and TRBJ2-1): DSGVTQTPKHLITATGQRVTLRCSPRSGDLSVYWYQQSLDQGLQFLIQYYNGEERAKGNILERFSAQQFPDLHSELNLSSLELGDSALYFCASSGGLGVAGNNEQFFGPGTRLTVL.

This sequence joins TRBV30 and TRBJ1-5, with D hard to call. V was trimmed by 2 bases and J by 9 bases, leaving 11 bases between them. Germline CDR1 is GTSNPN and CDR2 is SVGIG (reference sequence). The CDR3 spans 12 residues. CDR3 sequence: CAWSNPGGPQHF. In DNA, the CDR3 is TGTGCCTGGAGTAACCCCGGCGGGCCCCAGCATTTT.

This clone appeared a few times. V gene TRBV25-1 combines with J gene TRBJ1-2; D ambiguous. V lost 3 bases to trimming and J lost 10 bases, with 9 bases between them. CDR1 and CDR2 from the germline V gene are MGHDK and SYGVNS. The CDR3 has 11 residues. The CDR3 region is CASSDWALYTF. Written as DNA, the CDR3 is TGTGCCAGCAGTGACTGGGCGCTCTACACCTTC.

This clone was seen a few times. This chain uses TRBV9 with TRBJ1-6; 8 nucleotides agree with TRBD1. The trim removed 2 bases at V and 9 bases at J, leaving 13 bases unmatched. The CDR3 runs 17 residues. CDR1 is SGDLS and CDR2 is YYNGEE in the germline V gene. CDR3 region: CASSVSNGQGWVSPLHF. The CDR3 DNA follows: TGTGCCAGCAGCGTCTCAAATGGACAGGGATGGGTTTCACCCCTCCACTTT.

This clone was seen a handful of times. V is TRBV29-1 and J is TRBJ2-2; 9 nucleotides align to TRBD1. Germline V gene lookup returns CDR1 SQVTM and CDR2 ANQGSEA. The CDR3 runs to 13 residues. V dropped 3 bases and J dropped 5; count of bases not matched to a gene: 1. CDR3 loop: CSVEGQGTGELFF. DNA for the CDR3: TGCAGCGTTGAGGGACAGGGTACCGGGGAGCTGTTTTTT.

The V gene is TRBV7-4, the J gene TRBJ2-7, with 7 bases aligning to TRBD2. Germline V CDR1 and CDR2: SGHVT, SQSDAQ. V was clipped by 5 bases and J by 4 bases; unmatched bases: 8. This CDR3 region has 14 residues. CDR3 protein: CASSDRDYRYEQYF. The DNA for the CDR3 is TGTGCCAGCAGCGACCGGGACTACCGATACGAGCAGTACTTC. Complete variable domain (other parts from reference TRBV7-4 and TRBJ2-7): GAGVSQSPRYKVAKRGRDVALRCDSISGHVTLYWYRQTLGQGSEVLTYSQSDAQRDKSGRPSGRFSAERPERSVSTLKIQRTEQGDSAVYLCASSDRDYRYEQYFGPGTRLTVT.

This clone showed up just a few times. V gene TRBV5-6 combines with J gene TRBJ2-2; D gene uncertain. V lost 0 bases and J 5 bases, leaving 8 bases between the germline ends. The CDR3 is 14 amino acids. CDR1 is SGHDT, CDR2 YYEEEE, per germline. For the CDR3, the DNA is TGTGCCAGCAGCTTGGGCAGCATGACCGGGGAGCTGTTTTTT. Its translation: CASSLGSMTGELFF.

This clone has only a few counts. The chain joins TRBV4-1 to TRBJ2-7, with D maybe TRBD1 (6 bases). This CDR3 spans 15 amino acids. V was shortened by 4 bases and J by 1 base, with 14 bases between the two germline ends. The germline V gene encodes CDR1 MGHRA and CDR2 YSYEKL. The CDR3 DNA is TGCGCCAGCAGCCGATTGTACGACAGGTCCTACGAGCAGTACTTC. Encoded protein: CASSRLYDRSYEQYF.

This clone occurred a few times. The chain employs TRBV7-8 and TRBJ1-2; the D gene is possibly TRBD1 (6 bases). This CDR3 contains 15 residues. V was clipped by 4 bases and J by 8 bases, with 20 bases between them. Germline V gene lookup returns CDR1 SGHVS and CDR2 FQNEAQ. In DNA form, the CDR3 reads TGTGCCAGCAGCTACCGAATCGTGGGGGCCGACGGCTACACCTTC. This gives the protein CASSYRIVGADGYTF.

The rearrangement uses TRBV7-2 and TRBJ2-5; 8 nucleotides agree with TRBD2. Per the germline V gene, CDR1 is SGHTA and CDR2 is FQGNSA. The CDR3 is 14 residues long. With V trimmed by 0 bases and J by 5 bases, 2 bases remained unmatched. The CDR3 loop reads CASSLAGGGETQYF. The CDR3 DNA reads TGTGCCAGCAGCTTAGCAGGCGGGGGGGAGACCCAGTACTTC.

This chain uses TRBV10-3 with TRBJ2-5; 8 bases agree with TRBD2. The CDR3 consists of 18 residues. V trimming: 3 bases; J trimming: 1 base; junction bases outside the gene matches: 13. Germline lookup yields CDR1 ENHRY and CDR2 SYGVKD. The CDR3 sequence: CAISDTGGSGVIQETQYF. The CDR3 nucleotides are TGTGCCATCAGTGACACGGGGGGGAGCGGGGTGATCCAAGAGACCCAGTACTTC.

The chain carries TRBV10-3 and TRBJ1-2; D uncertain. In germline, CDR1 is ENHRY, CDR2 SYGVKD. The CDR3 length is 13 residues. V dropped 3 bases and J dropped 1 base, with 6 bases sitting between them. The CDR3, as DNA: TGTGCCATCAGTGACTACAGTAACTATGGCTACACCTTC. Translating it yields CAISDYSNYGYTF.

This clone was detected a few times. A read error may produce the germline difference seen at one junction end. This sequence joins TRBV11-1 and TRBJ1-6, with D perhaps matching TRBD1 (5 bases). The CDR3 length is 14 residues. Germline CDR1 and CDR2: SGHAT and FQDESV (reference sequence). The DNA of the CDR3 is TGTGCCAGCAGCTTCAGAAGACAGAGTTCACCCCCCCACTTT. This gives the protein CASSFRRQSSPPHF.

Concerning this clone: A junction boundary mismatches the germline segment, possibly from a read error. V gene TRBV29-1 combines with J gene TRBJ2-7, with TRBD2 as a possible D gene (5 bases). The germline V gene has CDR1 SQVTM and CDR2 ANQGSEA. The length of the CDR3 is 14 residues. The CDR3 is CSGEDQDLTYEQYF. The CDR3 nucleotides are TGCAGCGGTGAAGATCAGGACTTAACCTACGAGCAGTACTTC.

V usage is TRBV5-6 and J usage is TRBJ1-3, with D possibly TRBD1 on 5 matching bases. CDR1 and CDR2 from the germline V gene are SGHDT and YYEEEE. The V and J ends lost 0 bases and 0 bases respectively, with 10 bases between them. CDR3 length: 16 amino acids. The CDR3 loop is CASSLGQTLSGNTIYF. The DNA for the CDR3 is TGTGCCAGCAGCTTGGGACAGACCCTCTCTGGAAACACCATATATTTT.

This clone has only a few counts. V is TRBV28 and J is TRBJ2-7, with 8 bases aligning to TRBD2. CDR1 MDHEN and CDR2 SYDVKM come from the germline V gene. The length of the CDR3 is 16 residues. The J segment lost 0 bases and the V segment lost 8 bases, leaving 12 bases of the junction unmatched. CDR3 amino acids: CASLRVAGGTSYEQYF. CDR3 DNA: TGTGCCAGCCTAAGGGTTGCGGGGGGCACCTCCTACGAGCAGTACTTC.

This clone showed up just a few times. The gene calls are TRBV28 and TRBJ1-2; 8 bases match TRBD1. Germline trimming cut 6 bases from V and 7 bases from J; bases unmatched to any gene: 10. This CDR3 comprises 14 residues. Germline-derived CDR1 and CDR2 are MDHEN and SYDVKM. The CDR3 DNA sequence: TGTGCCAGCAGCAACCCGGACAGGGTTATTGGCTACACCTTC. Translated, it gives CASSNPDRVIGYTF.

V gene TRBV6-1 combines with J gene TRBJ2-7, with D perhaps matching TRBD2 (5 bases). The CDR3 runs 14 residues. Trimming took off 2 bases at V and 5 bases at J, with 13 bases between the two ends. CDR1 is MNHNS and CDR2 is SASEGT in the germline V gene. The CDR3 sequence is CASSELGLRDEQYF. CDR3 nucleotides: TGTGCCAGCAGTGAACTGGGCCTGAGGGACGAGCAGTACTTC.

This chain uses TRBV6-5 with TRBJ2-1; possible D gene TRBD1, 6 bases. V was trimmed by 0 bases and J by 7 bases, leaving 16 bases between them. The CDR3 length is 16 residues. The germline V gene encodes CDR1 MNHEY and CDR2 SVGAGI. Here the CDR3 DNA reads TGTGCCAGCAGTTACTCGTGGCAGGGGCCGGGGAATGAGCAGTTCTTC. This gives the protein CASSYSWQGPGNEQFF.

This clone was recorded a few times. The V call is TRBV30, the J call TRBJ2-2; D possibly corresponds to TRBD2 (5 bases). V was shortened by 0 bases and J by 3 bases, with 11 bases between the two germline ends. In germline, CDR1 is GTSNPN, CDR2 SVGIG (reference sequence). The CDR3 is 15 residues long. CDR3 in DNA: TGTGCCTGGAGTGTTAGGGAGTCGGACACCGGGGAGCTGTTTTTT. Its protein is CAWSVRESDTGELFF.

Points on this clone: The sample holds other DNA sequences that translate to the same CDR3. The CDR3 sequence: CASSPPGYEQYF. The DNA for the CDR3 is TGTGCCAGCAGTCCCCCCGGCTACGAGCAGTACTTC. The V gene is TRBV28, the J gene TRBJ2-7, with D unresolved. V lost 5 bases and J 3 bases, leaving 8 bases between the germline ends. This CDR3 has 12 residues. Germline values: CDR1 MDHEN, CDR2 SYDVKM.

The CDR3 nucleotides read TGTGCCAGCAGTGAAGAGACAGGCCTAGGGAACACCGGGGAGCTGTTTTTT. Residues: CASSEETGLGNTGELFF. The chain joins TRBV2 to TRBJ2-2; D might be TRBD1 (6 bases). V lost 1 base and J 1 base, leaving 13 bases between the germline ends. Germline V gene data show CDR1 as SNHLY and CDR2 as FYNNEI. The CDR3 spans 17 residues.

The chain uses TRBV6-5 and TRBJ1-6; D unclear. From germline, CDR1 is MNHEY and CDR2 SVGAGI. The CDR3 totals 15 residues. V was shortened by 0 bases and J by 9 bases, with 12 bases between the two germline ends. As DNA, the CDR3 is TGTGCCAGCAGTTACTCGAGGGAGTCAAGTTCACCCCTCCACTTT. It codes for CASSYSRESSSPLHF.

The table lists this clone with a few counts. This chain links TRBV7-2 with TRBJ2-3; 9 bases map to TRBD1. The CDR3 has 16 amino acids. The ends lost 0 bases at V and 1 base at J; junction bases unmatched: 2. Germline V gene sequence: CDR1 SGHTA, CDR2 FQGNSA. CDR3: CASSLAGQGRTDTQYF. CDR3 DNA: TGTGCCAGCAGCTTAGCGGGACAGGGTCGCACAGATACGCAGTATTTT.

V gene TRBV29-1 combines with J gene TRBJ1-3; unclear D gene. The CDR3 is 13 amino acids. The germline gives CDR1 SQVTM, CDR2 ANQGSEA. V was cut by 2 bases and J by 4 bases, with 9 bases left in between. Here the CDR3 reads CSVESVGGNTIYF. The CDR3 nucleotides read TGCAGCGTTGAATCGGTAGGAGGAAACACCATATATTTT.

V is TRBV7-3 and J is TRBJ2-5; a possible D gene is TRBD2 (6 bases). The CDR3 totals 17 residues. Trimming cost V 2 bases and J 3 bases, with 19 bases left between them. CDR1 and CDR2 from the germline V gene are SGHTA and FQGTGA. CDR3 protein: CASSLSAPMAGKETQYF. The DNA for the CDR3 is TGTGCCAGCAGCTTATCCGCCCCAATGGCGGGAAAAGAGACCCAGTACTTC.